The T cell receptor beta chain described here comes from a study of blood T cell repertoires in COVID-19. Background on the study: Collection of acute and convalescent COVID-19 samples took place in the United States, Italy and Spain. T cells, B-cell-depleted T cells, or PBMCs supplied cDNA or gDNA.

In the original processing: For nucleated cells, counts were estimated from reference gene primer amplification. TCRdb keeps only in-frame clones here, not all; method: immunoSEQ multiplex PCR. The V and J calls and the clone size are those of that table, but D and trimming were determined from the DNA. The data show some 250,000 clones, approximately 88% seen once. The CDR3 has 16 residues. Trimming removed 2 bases from V and 0 bases from J, with 11 bases in between. CDR1 is MNHEY and CDR2 is SVGEGT in the germline V gene. The receptor was isolated from a human donor in a cohort sampled during active COVID-19. Sequences were obtained from peripheral blood. The chain couples TRBV6-2 or TRBV6-3 to TRBJ1-5, with no clear D. This chain's CDR3 is CASSYNSGFSNQPQHF. For the CDR3, the DNA is TGTGCCAGCAGTTACAATAGCGGGTTTAGCAATCAGCCCCAGCATTTT.